The 10 T cell receptor beta chains below come from one sample, sequenced in a study of T cells expressing NK-cell markers. For each CDR3 protein, TCRdb gives one entry from its re-call of the 5' RACE reads, without DNA. The data include about 550,000 distinct CDR3 sequences; the top ten clones carry approximately 4%. The sequencing sample was made of blood T cells: a sorted CD56 or NKG2C T cell subset, CD4+ or CD8+ T cells, or bulk PBMC T cells (not recorded which). These receptors all come from a man between 18 and 29 years old in good health.

The V call is TRBV12-3 or TRBV12-4, the J call TRBJ2-3. This CDR3 has 11 residues. CDR3 in amino acids: CASTGTHTQYF.

The chain couples TRBV20-1 to TRBJ1-4; TCRdb calls TRBD1, which cannot be checked without DNA. This CDR3 is built from 13 residues. Germline V gene data show CDR1 as DFQATT and CDR2 as SNEGSKA (reference sequence). This CDR3 is CSAAQARGEKLFF.

The genes are TRBV5-5 and TRBJ2-6; TCRdb outputs TRBD1, but without DNA this stays unchecked. From germline, CDR1 is SGHKS and CDR2 YYEKEE (reference sequence). The CDR3 length is 17 residues. This CDR3 is CASISGTGGSGANVLTF.

This rearrangement joins TRBV29-1 to TRBJ2-4; TCRdb reports TRBD2, a call that lacks DNA to check it against. The length of the CDR3 is 12 residues. Looked up from germline, CDR1 is SQVTM and CDR2 is ANQGSEA. The chain's CDR3 is CSAGLADDIQYF.

The chain links TRBV6-1 to TRBJ2-7; TCRdb's D call of TRBD1 is untestable without DNA. Per germline, CDR1 MNHNS and CDR2 SASEGT. This CDR3 is built from 15 residues. The CDR3: CASSELPGPLYEQYF.

The chain is built from TRBV7-7 and TRBJ2-6; without DNA, the TCRdb call of TRBD1 cannot be checked. Germline V lookup: CDR1 SSHAT, CDR2 FNYEAQ (reference sequence). The CDR3 loop spans 13 amino acids. The CDR3 is CASSPPEANVLTF.

This chain joins TRBV5-1 and TRBJ2-3. Germline V CDR1 and CDR2: SGHRS, YFSETQ. The length of the CDR3 is 12 residues. CDR3 sequence reads: CASSLERDTQYF.

The rearrangement joins TRBV27 to TRBJ2-7; TCRdb's D call of TRBD1 is untestable without DNA. The CDR3 runs 13 residues. Per the germline V gene, CDR1 is MNHEY and CDR2 is SMNVEV (reference sequence). The CDR3 loop is CASRLQGRYEQYF.

CDR3 amino acids: CSVEDPLGRTGELFF. The chain joins TRBV29-1 to TRBJ2-2; TCRdb gives TRBD2 as the D gene, but with no DNA this cannot be confirmed. CDR3 length: 15 residues. Germline CDR1 and CDR2: SQVTM and ANQGSEA.

The chain recombines TRBV27 with TRBJ2-3; TCRdb proposes TRBD1, but this gene call is untestable without DNA. The CDR3 length is 15 residues. Germline values: CDR1 MNHEY, CDR2 SMNVEV (reference sequence). CDR3 residues: CASSLLQGSTDTQYF.